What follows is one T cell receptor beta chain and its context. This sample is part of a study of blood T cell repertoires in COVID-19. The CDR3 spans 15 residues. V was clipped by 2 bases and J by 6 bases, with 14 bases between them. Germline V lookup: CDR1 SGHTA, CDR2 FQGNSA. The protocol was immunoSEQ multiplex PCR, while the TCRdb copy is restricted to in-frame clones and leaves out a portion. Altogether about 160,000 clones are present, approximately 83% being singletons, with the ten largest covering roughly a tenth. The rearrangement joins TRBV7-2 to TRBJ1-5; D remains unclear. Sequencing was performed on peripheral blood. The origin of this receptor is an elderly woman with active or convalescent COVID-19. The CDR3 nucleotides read TGTGCCAGCAGCTTACGTGTCGGGGAGGGTCAGCCCCAGCATTTT. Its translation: CASSLRVGEGQPQHF.